Included here is one TCR beta chain sequence, with context. This sample is drawn from a study of blood T cell repertoires in COVID-19. Profiling relied on immunoSEQ multiplex PCR, and the TCRdb table lists in-frame clones only, not all of them. This sample has about 250,000 clones, with 88% found just once. In germline, CDR1 is SGHVS, CDR2 FNYEAQ. This CDR3 comprises 18 residues. J gave up 0 bases and V 2 bases, and 6 bases lay outside the gene matches. The chain has TRBV7-6 and TRBJ2-1, with 11 bases identical to TRBD2. The receptor's source is a woman between 50 and 59 years old who had recovered from COVID-19. Sequences were obtained from PBMCs or T cells enriched from blood (not recorded which). The CDR3 here is CASSLRGTSGGSYNEQFF. For the CDR3, the DNA is TGTGCCAGCAGCTTAAGGGGTACTAGCGGGGGCTCCTACAATGAGCAGTTCTTC.